This T cell receptor beta chain was recorded in a study of blood T cell repertoires in COVID-19. Overall study context: COVID-19 samples, acute and convalescent, were from the United States, Italy and Spain.

This CDR3 region has 14 residues. V was pared by 0 bases and J by 1 base, with 6 bases between. Germline CDR1 and CDR2: LNHNV and YYDKDF (reference sequence). TCRdb's copy holds only in-frame clones and misses some; the assay was immunoSEQ multiplex PCR. Of about 130,000 clones detected, 88% appear once; the ten largest clones hold about 1.2%. The receptor was isolated from a woman at least 80 years old with acute or convalescent COVID-19. This chain joins TRBV15 and TRBJ1-1; D unresolved. The sequencing sample was made of peripheral blood. The CDR3 nucleotides read TGTGCCACCAGCAGAGACAGGTGGAACACTGAAGCTTTCTTT. Residues: CATSRDRWNTEAFF.